This TCR beta chain was recorded in a study of blood T cells in healthy people across ages. General study findings and limits: A greater number of naive CD4+ cells and higher diversity distinguished long-lived donors from aged donors.

Sample-barcoded 5' priming and a J-beta primer mix drove a second PCR of roughly 7 to 11 cycles. MiXCR was run by TCRdb on the 5' RACE reads, yielding one entry per CDR3 protein. The sample shows 1.5 million to 2 million distinct CDR3 sequences, about 28% of them seen only once. Trimming removed 3 bases at V and 7 bases at J, with 10 bases between. The length of the CDR3 is 12 residues. Germline V lookup: CDR1 LGHDT, CDR2 YNNKEL (reference sequence). Notes on this clonotype: Its antigen is unidentified.

The sequence derives from a woman between 25 and 40 years old in good health. Material: blood. This sequence joins TRBV3-1 and TRBJ2-7; D is perhaps TRBD1 (5 bases). CDR3 residues: CASSQTAWEQYF. In DNA form, the CDR3 reads TGTGCCAGCAGCCAGACAGCCTGGGAGCAGTACTTC.